The next 20 T cell receptor beta chains were all read from a single sample in a study of T cell clones after liver transplantation. Here immunoSEQ multiplex PCR was the method, and the copy in TCRdb shows in-frame clones only, minus some. Of around 77,000 clones listed, 80% are singletons. The source was CD4+ T cells from blood, collected 12 months after liver transplant. These receptors were obtained from a human patient who received a liver transplant. Some T cells may originate from the graft donor.

The rearrangement links TRBV10-1 to TRBJ2-3; a weak D match, TRBD2 (6 bases). Germline V gives CDR1 WNHNN, CDR2 SYGVQD (reference sequence). The V and J ends lost 2 bases and 7 bases respectively, with 13 bases between them. This CDR3 comprises 14 residues. The CDR3 reads CASSEGGNANTQYF. CDR3 in DNA: TGCGCCAGCAGTGAGGGGGGGAACGCAAATACGCAGTATTTT.

This clone came up once. This chain uses TRBV28 with TRBJ1-1, with D perhaps matching TRBD1 (5 bases). Germline CDR1 MDHEN, CDR2 SYDVKM. V was shortened by 6 bases and J by 10 bases, with 12 bases between the two germline ends. CDR3 size: 11 residues. CDR3 region: CASSPRGGAFF. CDR3 coding DNA: TGTGCCAGCAGCCCTCGGGGGGGAGCTTTCTTT.

This chain connects TRBV5-1 to TRBJ2-1; either TRBD1 or TRBD2 may fit D (6 bases each). With 2 bases removed from V and 5 bases from J, the gap between germline ends came to 14 bases. The CDR3 is 15 residues long. Germline CDR1 reads SGHRS; CDR2 reads YFSETQ. This CDR3 is CASSFGGRGNNEQFF. CDR3 DNA: TGCGCCAGCAGCTTCGGGGGCAGGGGCAACAATGAGCAGTTCTTC. The entire variable domain, with the rest obtained from reference TRBV5-1 and TRBJ2-1, is as follows: KAGVTQTPRYLIKTRGQQVTLSCSPISGHRSVSWYQQTPGQGLQFLFEYFSETQRNKGNFPGRFSGRQFSNSRSEMNVSTLELGDSALYLCASSFGGRGNNEQFFGPGTRLTVL.

The V call is TRBV28, the J call TRBJ1-3; 8 bases are shared with TRBD1. The CDR3 has 15 residues. From germline, CDR1 is MDHEN and CDR2 SYDVKM. Trimming took 5 bases from V and 0 from J; bases not matched to a gene: 3. The CDR3 reads CASSRDRPSGNTIYF. The CDR3 DNA reads as TGTGCCAGCAGTCGGGACAGGCCCTCTGGAAACACCATATATTTT.

The chain joins TRBV14 to TRBJ1-1, with 7 bases identical to TRBD1. J lost 4 bases, V lost 5 bases, and 10 bases had no gene match. Germline V gene lookup returns CDR1 SGHDN and CDR2 FVKESK. The CDR3 spans 15 residues. The CDR3 bases are TGTGCCAGCAGCTCCTCCTCGACAGGGCCCACTGAAGCTTTCTTT. Translated: CASSSSSTGPTEAFF.

V is TRBV27 and J is TRBJ1-2, with 9 bases aligning to TRBD1. This CDR3 comprises 16 residues. The ends lost 6 bases at V and 3 bases at J; junction bases unmatched: 11. Germline-derived CDR1 and CDR2 are MNHEY and SMNVEV (reference sequence). The CDR3 sequence is CASSGLSGTGYYGYTF. In DNA form, the CDR3 reads TGTGCCAGCAGCGGACTCTCCGGGACAGGGTACTATGGCTACACCTTC.

This clone was seen a single time. The chain joins TRBV5-1 to TRBJ2-2; D might be TRBD1 (6 bases). V lost 8 bases and J 6 bases, leaving 14 bases between the germline ends. This CDR3 region has 13 residues. Germline assignment: CDR1 SGHRS and CDR2 YFSETQ. DNA for the CDR3: TGCGCCAGTCAGGGGTCGGATCCCGGGGAGCTGTTTTTT. The encoded protein is CASQGSDPGELFF.

The chain is built from TRBV30 and TRBJ2-1, with D tentatively TRBD2 (6 bases). Germline lookup yields CDR1 GTSNPN and CDR2 SVGIG (reference sequence). CDR3 length: 15 amino acids. V shed 4 bases and J shed 5 bases, with 18 bases lying between them. The CDR3 protein is CAWMSKIADDNEQFF. The CDR3 nucleotides read TGTGCCTGGATGAGTAAGATAGCGGATGACAATGAGCAGTTCTTC.

The chain carries TRBV10-2 and TRBJ2-1; 8 bases are a match to TRBD1. Germline V gives CDR1 WSHSY, CDR2 SAAADI. This CDR3 region has 13 residues. Unmatched junction bases numbered 6, after V lost 0 bases and J lost 14 bases. The CDR3 reads CASSESVGTGEFF. The CDR3 DNA sequence: TGCGCCAGCAGTGAGTCCGTAGGGACAGGAGAGTTCTTC.

This CDR3 is CASSPGTYTIYF. The DNA of the CDR3 is TGTGCCAGCAGTCCGGGGACCTACACCATATATTTT. The rearrangement joins TRBV28 to TRBJ1-3, with a weak D call TRBD1 (5 bases). V was cut by 5 bases and J by 8 bases, with 10 bases left in between. This CDR3 is built from 12 residues. Per the germline V gene, CDR1 is MDHEN and CDR2 is SYDVKM.

The rearrangement joins TRBV19 to TRBJ2-7, with a tentative D call TRBD1 (5 bases). V dropped 6 bases and J dropped 4 bases, with 19 bases sitting between them. Germline V CDR1 and CDR2: LNHDA, SQIVND (reference sequence). This CDR3 contains 15 residues. This chain's CDR3 is CASRDPRGLGYEQYF. CDR3 DNA sequence: TGTGCCAGTAGAGATCCAAGGGGCTTGGGATACGAGCAGTACTTC.

The gene calls are TRBV27 and TRBJ2-3; the match to TRBD1 covers 8 bases. With 7 bases clipped from V and 2 bases from J, the junction kept 5 bases outside the gene matches. This CDR3 spans 14 amino acids. In germline, CDR1 is MNHEY, CDR2 SMNVEV (reference sequence). As DNA, the CDR3 is TGTGCCAGCACCCCGGACAGGGCCACAGATACGCAGTATTTT. It is translated as CASTPDRATDTQYF.

The chain uses TRBV2 and TRBJ1-3; no firm D call. The germline CDR1 and CDR2 sequences are SNHLY and FYNNEI. This CDR3 contains 17 residues. Trimming left V 6 bases short and J 0 bases short, with 18 bases between. In DNA, the CDR3 is TGTGCCAGCAGCCGCGGCGGCTACCTCAGCTCTGGAAACACCATATATTTT. Its translation is CASSRGGYLSSGNTIYF.

The genes are TRBV18 and TRBJ1-2; TRBD1 agrees at 8 bases. CDR1 is KGHSH, CDR2 LQKENI, per germline. V lost 8 bases to trimming and J lost 6 bases; unmatched junction nucleotides: 8. This CDR3 is built from 13 residues. This CDR3 reads CASTGQGRDGYTF. CDR3 bases: TGTGCCAGCACAGGACAGGGTCGAGATGGCTACACCTTC.

The CDR3 here is CASSVDGKSTDTQYF. CDR3 nucleotide sequence: TGTGCCAGCAGCGTAGACGGGAAAAGCACAGATACGCAGTATTTT. The chain links TRBV9 to TRBJ2-3; D perhaps matches TRBD2 (5 bases). The length of the CDR3 is 15 residues. The ends were cut back, 0 bases at V and 0 bases at J, with 8 bases in the middle. The germline CDR1 and CDR2 sequences are SGDLS and YYNGEE.

The chain employs TRBV14 and TRBJ2-5, with D hard to call. Germline loops: CDR1 SGHDN, CDR2 FVKESK. The CDR3 is 12 residues long. Trimming removed 1 base at V and 5 bases at J, with 5 bases between. Written as DNA, the CDR3 is TGTGCCAGCAGCCAAGTTTGGGAGACCCAGTACTTC. Its protein product is CASSQVWETQYF.

The chain is built from TRBV6-6 and TRBJ1-2; D possibly corresponds to TRBD1 (5 bases). CDR1 is MNHNY and CDR2 is SVGAGI in the germline V gene (reference sequence). The CDR3 spans 15 residues. Trimming shortened V by 7 bases and J by 1 base, and 16 bases separated the two germline ends. CDR3 in DNA: TGTGCCAGCACTAGGGGCGGAAGGAGTAACTATGGCTACACCTTC. It translates to CASTRGGRSNYGYTF.

Comments on this clone: This CDR3 is also generated by other DNA sequences in the sample. This rearrangement joins TRBV28 to TRBJ1-1, with D unclear. CDR1 and CDR2 (germline): MDHEN, SYDVKM. The CDR3 sequence is 12 residues long. The V gene lost 5 bases and the J gene lost 3 bases, with 7 bases spanning the gap. The CDR3 is CASSLGYTEAFF. In DNA form, the CDR3 reads TGTGCCAGCAGTCTAGGGTACACTGAAGCTTTCTTT.

J is TRBJ2-7 and V is TRBV9; TRBD1 is a possible D gene (6 bases). Trimming removed 3 bases from V and 0 bases from J, with 13 bases in between. The CDR3 covers 15 residues. Germline CDR1 is SGDLS and CDR2 is YYNGEE. For the CDR3, the DNA is TGTGCCAGCAGCGAATCCCAGGGGAGCTCCTACGAGCAGTACTTC. Encoded protein: CASSESQGSSYEQYF. The full variable domain, completed using reference TRBV9 and TRBJ2-7, is DSGVTQTPKHLITATGQRVTLRCSPRSGDLSVYWYQQSLDQGLQFLIQYYNGEERAKGNILERFSAQQFPDLHSELNLSSLELGDSALYFCASSESQGSSYEQYFGPGTRLTVT.

The rearrangement uses TRBV5-1 and TRBJ1-2, with 10 positions matching TRBD1. Per germline, CDR1 SGHRS and CDR2 YFSETQ. The CDR3 is 15 residues long. The junction had 6 bases not matched to a gene; V was cut back by 3 bases and J by 4 bases. CDR3 region: CASSWQTGGGYGYTF. CDR3 bases: TGCGCCAGCAGCTGGCAGACAGGGGGCGGCTATGGCTACACCTTC. Complete variable domain (other parts from reference TRBV5-1 and TRBJ1-2): KAGVTQTPRYLIKTRGQQVTLSCSPISGHRSVSWYQQTPGQGLQFLFEYFSETQRNKGNFPGRFSGRQFSNSRSEMNVSTLELGDSALYLCASSWQTGGGYGYTFGSGTRLTVV.